This T cell receptor (beta chain) was recorded in a study of blood T cell repertoires in COVID-19. Background on the study: Acute-phase and convalescent COVID-19 samples originated in the United States, Italy and Spain. The cDNA or gDNA used as material had been derived from T cells, B-cell-depleted T cells, or PBMCs.

Original analysis: Cell counts per sample came from amplifying reference gene primers. Clones were sequenced by immunoSEQ multiplex PCR, and TCRdb holds only the in-frame ones, with some missing. V, J and clone size are taken as reported in that table, and D and trimming were inferred from the DNA itself. The table has 75,000 to 95,000 clones, 85% seen once. Germline V gives CDR1 LGHDT, CDR2 YNNKEL (reference sequence). V dropped 0 bases and J dropped 0 bases, with 6 bases sitting between them. This CDR3 spans 16 amino acids. This clone was picked up one time. Material for sequencing was peripheral blood. The rearrangement links TRBV3-1 (or the pseudogene TRBV3-2) to TRBJ2-6; no clear D gene. This clonotype was sampled from a man older than 75 with active or convalescent COVID-19. The CDR3 bases are TGTGCCAGCAGCCAAGATCTCGGCTCTGGGGCCAACGTCCTGACTTTC. This translates into CASSQDLGSGANVLTF.